The 25 T cell receptor beta chains below were found in one sample sequenced in a study of T cells after yellow fever vaccination. TCRdb reprocessed the 5' RACE reads via MiXCR and lists one record per CDR3 protein. The table shows more than 300,000 distinct CDR3 sequences, with around 10% occurring only once. This material consisted of CD4+ T cells sorted from PBMCs, taken 45 days after the yellow fever booster vaccination. These receptors all stem from a man aged 18 to 29 who received the YFV17D yellow fever vaccine.

This clonotype was picked up a small number of times. The V gene is TRBV4-3, the J gene TRBJ1-1; D is uncertain. The ends were cut back, 1 base at V and 8 bases at J, with 11 bases in the middle. From germline, CDR1 is LGHNA and CDR2 YSLEER. The CDR3 is 13 residues long. CDR3 region: CASSQGERTEAFF. CDR3 sequence (DNA): TGCGCCAGCAGCCAAGGGGAGAGAACCGAAGCTTTCTTT.

The V and J genes are TRBV4-3 and TRBJ1-2, with 7 nucleotides matching TRBD1. The CDR3 has 13 amino acids. Germline V lookup: CDR1 LGHNA, CDR2 YSLEER. J was trimmed by 4 bases and V by 3 bases; bases with no gene match: 2. The CDR3: CASSQRDSYGYTF. CDR3 sequence (DNA): TGCGCCAGCAGCCAGCGGGACAGCTATGGCTACACCTTC.

V usage is TRBV6-5 and J usage is TRBJ2-6, with unresolved D. The CDR3 sequence is 12 residues long. With 8 bases removed from V and 4 bases from J, the gap between germline ends came to 6 bases. Per germline, CDR1 MNHEY and CDR2 SVGAGI. CDR3 sequence: CASSKGANVLTF. Here the CDR3 DNA reads TGTGCCAGCTCTAAGGGGGCCAACGTCCTGACTTTC.

This clonotype was recorded many times. Relative to the germline gene, one junction end is altered; a read error may explain this. The V call is TRBV7-7, the J call TRBJ2-1; 7 nucleotides line up with TRBD1. There are 13 residues in the CDR3. Germline V gene sequence: CDR1 SSHAT, CDR2 FNYEAQ (reference sequence). The CDR3 spells CASSLDRDNEQFF. In DNA, the CDR3 is TGTGCTAGCAGCTTAGACAGGGACAATGAGCAGTTCTTC.

This chain connects TRBV5-1 to TRBJ1-1; D call uncertain. Germline V gene lookup returns CDR1 SGHRS and CDR2 YFSETQ. This CDR3 has 13 amino acids. V was pared by 5 bases and J by 2 bases, with 10 bases between. The CDR3 DNA reads TGCGCCAGCAGGGTTACAAGTAACACTGAAGCTTTCTTT. Protein: CASRVTSNTEAFF.

V gene TRBV10-3 combines with J gene TRBJ1-5; TRBD1 is a possible D gene (6 bases). Per the germline V gene, CDR1 is ENHRY and CDR2 is SYGVKD. There are 15 residues in the CDR3. V was cut by 6 bases and J by 2 bases, with 14 bases left in between. CDR3 coding DNA: TGTGCCATCAGAGCCGGGGGCATTGGCAATCAGCCCCAGCATTTT. It is translated as CAIRAGGIGNQPQHF.

This clonotype came up a few times. V usage is TRBV7-2 and J usage is TRBJ1-4; 9 bases line up with TRBD1. Germline CDR1 reads SGHTA; CDR2 reads FQGNSA. The J segment lost 6 bases and the V segment lost 3 bases, leaving 14 bases of the junction unmatched. This CDR3 region has 18 residues. This CDR3 reads CASSFSTTGDRADEKLFF. In DNA, the CDR3 is TGTGCCAGCAGCTTTTCGACAACCGGGGACAGGGCTGATGAAAAACTGTTTTTT.

This clonotype was detected a few times. The rearrangement links TRBV7-2 to TRBJ2-5, with 10 bases identical to TRBD2. The CDR3 extends over 15 amino acids. With V trimmed by 4 bases and J by 3 bases, 5 bases remained unmatched. The V gene's germline CDR1 is SGHTA and CDR2 FQGNSA. The DNA of the CDR3 is TGTGCCAGCAGCTCCCAGCGGGGGGGGGAAGAGACCCAGTACTTC. Translating gives CASSSQRGGEETQYF.

This clonotype showed up many times. This chain uses TRBV15 with TRBJ1-5, with D uncertain. The CDR3 spans 16 residues. V lost 0 bases and J lost 6, with 15 bases in between. Per the germline V gene, CDR1 is LNHNV and CDR2 is YYDKDF (reference sequence). The CDR3 region has the DNA TGTGCCACCAGCAGAGATCGGGGTAGGCCCAGTCAGCCCCAGCATTTT. Translation: CATSRDRGRPSQPQHF.

This clonotype was recorded a few times. CDR3 loop: CASSLGGQGAADTQYF. Written as DNA, the CDR3 is TGCGCCAGCAGCTTGGGGGGACAGGGGGCCGCAGATACGCAGTATTTT. The chain has TRBV5-1 and TRBJ2-3, with TRBD1 identical over 12 bases. Germline-derived CDR1 and CDR2 are SGHRS and YFSETQ. This CDR3 region has 16 residues. Trimming at V came to 0 bases and at J to 4 bases, leaving 3 bases not matched to a gene.

This chain links TRBV7-8 with TRBJ1-5; 7 bases are shared with TRBD1. In germline, CDR1 is SGHVS, CDR2 FQNEAQ. The CDR3 consists of 15 residues. Unmatched junction bases numbered 7, after V lost 1 base and J lost 7 bases. CDR3 nucleotide sequence: TGTGCCAGCAGCTTAGAATACGACAGGGCCCAGCCCCAGCATTTT. Translated, it gives CASSLEYDRAQPQHF.

This clonotype was picked up a small number of times. The chain employs TRBV27 and TRBJ1-5; 7 bases match TRBD1. The CDR3 spans 15 residues. J was trimmed by 4 bases and V by 3 bases; bases with no gene match: 6. CDR1 is MNHEY, CDR2 SMNVEV, per germline (reference sequence). The CDR3 DNA is TGTGCCAGCAGTTTCACGCCGACAGGGAATCAGCCCCAGCATTTT. Its protein is CASSFTPTGNQPQHF.

Only a few counts were recorded for this clonotype. CDR3 sequence reads: CASSYDRNNEQFF. DNA for the CDR3: TGTGCCAGCAGTTACGACAGGAACAATGAGCAGTTCTTC. This chain joins TRBV7-7 and TRBJ2-1; a possible D gene is TRBD1 (6 bases). Between the trimmed V and J ends, which lost 6 bases and 5 bases, there was a span of 11 bases. This CDR3 is 13 amino acids long. The V gene's germline CDR1 is SSHAT and CDR2 FNYEAQ (reference sequence).

This clonotype showed up just a few times. This chain joins TRBV7-2 and TRBJ2-1, with unresolved D. The V end was cut by 2 bases, the J end by 5 bases, with 7 bases between. Germline CDR1 reads SGHTA; CDR2 reads FQGNSA. This CDR3 comprises 13 residues. In DNA form, the CDR3 reads TGTGCCAGCAGCTTATATAATGACAATGAGCAGTTCTTC. It specifies CASSLYNDNEQFF.

J is TRBJ2-4 and V is TRBV12-5; D remains ambiguous. The CDR3 is 15 amino acids. Germline V lookup: CDR1 LGHNT, CDR2 FRNRAP. V was trimmed by 5 bases and J by 5 bases, leaving 16 bases between them. The CDR3: CASGLGQTGQNIQYF. The DNA of the CDR3 is TGTGCTAGTGGTCTGGGCCAGACGGGTCAAAACATTCAGTACTTC.

The V call is TRBV27, the J call TRBJ1-1, with 8 bases identical to TRBD1. This CDR3 contains 16 residues. Germline V lookup: CDR1 MNHEY, CDR2 SMNVEV (reference sequence). The V and J ends lost 5 bases and 1 base, in that order; junction bases with no gene match: 9. CDR3 nucleotides: TGTGCCAGCAGTCTGGGGTGGGACAGGCAGAACACTGAAGCTTTCTTT. Protein product: CASSLGWDRQNTEAFF.

The chain joins TRBV29-1 to TRBJ1-1; possibly TRBD1 for D (6 bases). The CDR3 is 13 residues long. The germline gives CDR1 SQVTM, CDR2 ANQGSEA. V lost 7 bases to trimming and J lost 5 bases, with 17 bases between them. CDR3 DNA: TGCAGCGGGGTTCCACAGGGTGGTACTGAAGCTTTCTTT. Its protein is CSGVPQGGTEAFF.

This chain joins TRBV4-3 and TRBJ2-2, with TRBD2 matching over 7 bases. The ends lost 0 bases at V and 6 bases at J; junction bases unmatched: 7. Germline loops: CDR1 LGHNA, CDR2 YSLEER. This CDR3 has 16 amino acids. The CDR3 loop reads CASSQDERGSAGELFF. CDR3 nucleotide sequence: TGCGCCAGCAGCCAAGACGAGCGGGGTTCGGCCGGGGAGCTGTTTTTT.

This clonotype occurred a few times. The rearrangement links TRBV5-6 to TRBJ2-7; D not resolved. Germline V gene sequence: CDR1 SGHDT, CDR2 YYEEEE. V was shortened by 2 bases and J by 0 bases, with 9 bases between the two germline ends. The CDR3 extends over 14 amino acids. The CDR3, as DNA: TGTGCCAGCAGCTTTGGACGCAGCTCCTACGAGCAGTACGTC. It specifies CASSFGRSSYEQYV.

This sequence joins TRBV3-1 and TRBJ2-1; possibly TRBD2 for D (5 bases). Deletions cut 3 bases from V and 4 bases from J, with 10 bases between. The CDR3 totals 14 residues. Germline V lookup: CDR1 LGHDT, CDR2 YNNKEL (reference sequence). The CDR3 DNA sequence: TGTGCCAGCAGCCAGCGGGCAGCTTACAATGAGCAGTTCTTC. This encodes CASSQRAAYNEQFF.

This clonotype was seen repeatedly, ten times or more. V usage is TRBV4-3 and J usage is TRBJ2-3; 9 bases map to TRBD2. Germline lookup yields CDR1 LGHNA and CDR2 YSLEER. V was pared by 4 bases and J by 4 bases, with 9 bases of the junction left unmatched. The CDR3 runs to 16 residues. The CDR3 sequence: CASSRLGGGGPDTQYF. As DNA, the CDR3 is TGCGCCAGCAGCCGACTAGGCGGGGGGGGACCAGATACGCAGTATTTT.

The chain uses TRBV20-1 and TRBJ1-5; 9 nucleotides align to TRBD1. V was pared by 5 bases and J by 2 bases, with 10 bases of the junction left unmatched. Per the germline V gene, CDR1 is DFQATT and CDR2 is SNEGSKA (reference sequence). This CDR3 has 16 residues. CDR3 amino acids: CSAWTGVYGGNQPQHF. CDR3 coding DNA: TGCAGTGCTTGGACAGGGGTATATGGAGGCAATCAGCCCCAGCATTTT.

In this sample, this clonotype turned up a few times. The V gene is TRBV15, the J gene TRBJ1-1; D not resolved. The V gene's germline CDR1 is LNHNV and CDR2 YYDKDF (reference sequence). The V end was cut by 4 bases, the J end by 10 bases, with 22 bases between. The CDR3 covers 15 residues. CDR3 in DNA: TGTGCCACCAGCAATCATTTACTTGCGGTGGTACGAGCTTTCTTT. Translation: CATSNHLLAVVRAFF.

The chain carries TRBV5-1 and TRBJ2-1; TRBD2 agrees at 7 bases. This CDR3 comprises 15 residues. Looked up from germline, CDR1 is SGHRS and CDR2 is YFSETQ. V lost 4 bases and J lost 4; bases outside the gene matches: 8. CDR3 in amino acids: CASSRGGGEYNEQFF. CDR3 nucleotide sequence: TGCGCCAGCAGCCGGGGCGGGGGAGAGTACAATGAGCAGTTCTTC.

This clonotype was counted only a few times. This chain links TRBV12-3 or TRBV12-4 with TRBJ2-7, with 7 positions matching TRBD1. V shed 5 bases, J shed 0 bases, and the junction held 13 bases outside the gene matches. This CDR3 comprises 17 residues. CDR3 sequence: CASSVPSVDRHSYEQYF. CDR3 sequence (DNA): TGTGCCAGCAGTGTGCCCTCGGTGGACAGGCACTCCTACGAGCAGTACTTC.